A selection of T cell receptor beta chains follows, all from one sample in a study of blood T cell repertoires in COVID-19. TCRdb's table, derived via immunoSEQ multiplex PCR, lists solely in-frame clones and lacks some. The table has over 300,000 clones, about 89% seen once. The specimen sequenced was PBMCs or T cells enriched from blood (not recorded which). The receptors were gathered from a woman in her thirties or forties who had recovered from COVID-19. CDR3s include the opening cysteine and the closing phenylalanine or tryptophan. A D gene is named only where the DNA matches it firmly. Clone size is stated in some rows and not others, as once, few, many or a class when expanded.

J gene,D gene,clone size,V gene,CDR3 DNA,CDR3 protein
TRBJ2-7,NA,few,TRBV7-2,TGTGCCAGCAGCTTATCATACGTCCGGGAGCAGTACTTC,CASSLSYVREQYF
TRBJ1-1,NA,NA,TRBV7-9,TGTGCCAGCAGCGGGGGGGCGAACACTGAAGCTTTCTTT,CASSGGANTEAFF
TRBJ2-7,TRBD1,NA,TRBV6-5,TGTGCCAGCAGTTACTCGTGGGACAGGGCATGGGAGCAGTACTTC,CASSYSWDRAWEQYF
TRBJ1-2,TRBD1,NA,TRBV6-1,TGTGCCAGCAGTGAAGGGGACAGGGGATTGTATGGCTACACCTTC,CASSEGDRGLYGYTF
TRBJ2-7,NA,NA,TRBV7-9,TGTGCCAGCAGCTTACTGGCAGGGGTGTACGAGCAGTACTTC,CASSLLAGVYEQYF
TRBJ2-7,NA,few,TRBV30,TGTGCCTGGAGTGTACTTGACGAGCAGTACTTC,CAWSVLDEQYF
TRBJ2-1,TRBD1,NA,TRBV7-6,TGTGCCAGCAGCTTCCCCCTGACAGGGCCCAATGAGCAGTTCTTC,CASSFPLTGPNEQFF
TRBJ1-1,NA,once,TRBV11-2,TGTGCCAGCAGCTTAGATATCCGGACTGAAGCTTTCTTT,CASSLDIRTEAFF
TRBJ2-2,TRBD2,NA,TRBV7-2,TGTGCCAGCGGGGTCCGCGGGGGGGCGAACACCGGGGAGCTGTTTTTT,CASGVRGGANTGELFF
TRBJ2-7,TRBD2,NA,TRBV20-1,TGCAGTGCTAGAGATCGGGGGGTAGAGTACTTC,CSARDRGVEYF
TRBJ2-7,TRBD2,NA,TRBV3-1/TRBV3-2,TGTGCCAGCAGCCGCGGGACTACCGCCTACGAGCAGTACTTC,CASSRGTTAYEQYF
TRBJ2-7,TRBD1,NA,TRBV9,TGTGCCAGCAGCGTGGGGGGACAGGGGCACGAGCAGTACTTC,CASSVGGQGHEQYF
TRBJ2-7,NA,NA,TRBV10-3,TGTGCCCTGGGGAGCGGCGCCGAGCAGTACTTC,CALGSGAEQYF
TRBJ1-3,TRBD1,NA,TRBV27,TGTGCCAGCACAAGCTTCGGGACAGGGAGTCACACCATATATTTT,CASTSFGTGSHTIYF
TRBJ1-1,NA,NA,TRBV7-9,TGTGCCAGCAGCCTAATGGGAGCGGGGACTGAAGCTTTCTTT,CASSLMGAGTEAFF
TRBJ1-1,TRBD1,NA,TRBV6-5,TGTGCCAGCAGTTACTCTGTTGGACAGGGGACTGAAGCTTTCTTT,CASSYSVGQGTEAFF
TRBJ2-3,TRBD2,NA,TRBV11-3,TGTGCCAGCAGAGCCATAGCGGGAGGCCCAACCACAGATACGCAGTATTTT,CASRAIAGGPTTDTQYF
TRBJ2-3,NA,NA,TRBV7-2,TGTGCCAGCACCGCCAGGTCTAGCACAGATACGCAGTATTTT,CASTARSSTDTQYF
TRBJ2-2,NA,NA,TRBV3-1/TRBV3-2,TGTGCCAGCAGCCAAGTGGCGGGCGACGGGGAGCTGTTTTTT,CASSQVAGDGELFF
TRBJ2-3,NA,NA,TRBV5-6,TGTGCCAGCAGCTCACGGACAGTGGCGACTAGCACAGATACGCAGTATTTT,CASSSRTVATSTDTQYF
TRBJ1-1,NA,NA,TRBV29-1,TGCAGCGTTGAACAGGCTAACACTGAAGCTTTCTTT,CSVEQANTEAFF
TRBJ1-5,TRBD1,NA,TRBV4-3,TGCGCCAGCAGCCAAGGATTAGGGGGCGGTCAGCCCCAGCATTTT,CASSQGLGGGQPQHF
TRBJ1-3,NA,once,TRBV6-5,TGTGCCAGCAGTTACTCAACAGGGACTGGAAACACCATATATTTT,CASSYSTGTGNTIYF
TRBJ1-4,NA,NA,TRBV3-1/TRBV3-2,TGTGCCAGCAGCCCAAAGCGAGGGACAACTAATGAAAAACTGTTTTTT,CASSPKRGTTNEKLFF